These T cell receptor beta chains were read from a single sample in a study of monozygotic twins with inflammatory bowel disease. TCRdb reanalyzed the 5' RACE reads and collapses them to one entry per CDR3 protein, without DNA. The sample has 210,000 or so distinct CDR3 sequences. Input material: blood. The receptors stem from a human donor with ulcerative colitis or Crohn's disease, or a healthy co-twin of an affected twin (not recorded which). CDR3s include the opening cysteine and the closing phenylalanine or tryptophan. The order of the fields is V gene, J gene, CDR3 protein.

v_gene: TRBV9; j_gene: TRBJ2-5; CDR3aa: CASSIGLAGVETQYF
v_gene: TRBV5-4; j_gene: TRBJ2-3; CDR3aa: CASSLGGISTDTQYF
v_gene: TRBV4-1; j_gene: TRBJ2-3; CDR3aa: CASSRGPDSSEDTQYF
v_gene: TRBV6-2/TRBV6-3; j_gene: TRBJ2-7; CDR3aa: CASSYSKTSSEQYF
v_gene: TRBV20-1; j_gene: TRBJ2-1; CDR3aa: CSASKGLNEQFF
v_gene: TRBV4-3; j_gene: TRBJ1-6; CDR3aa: CASSQDFTFYSPLHF
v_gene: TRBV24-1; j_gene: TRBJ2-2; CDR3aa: CATGTSGNTGELFF
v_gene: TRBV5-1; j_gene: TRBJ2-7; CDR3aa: CASSLGGETYEQYF
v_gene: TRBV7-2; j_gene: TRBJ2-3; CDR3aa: CASSFVSTDTQYF
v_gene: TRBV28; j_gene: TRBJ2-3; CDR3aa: CASSFPGETSRTQYF
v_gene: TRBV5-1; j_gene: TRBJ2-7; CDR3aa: CASRGEERGRGNSYEQYF
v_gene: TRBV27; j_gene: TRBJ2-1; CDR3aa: CASSHNQGVVDEQFF
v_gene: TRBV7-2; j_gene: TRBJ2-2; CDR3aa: CASSLYGQNTGELFF
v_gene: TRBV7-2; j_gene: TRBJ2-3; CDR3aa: CASSPLQGGGDTQYF
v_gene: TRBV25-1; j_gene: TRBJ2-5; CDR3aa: CASSWERETQYF
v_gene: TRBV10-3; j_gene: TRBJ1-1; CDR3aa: CAISGQGASEAFF
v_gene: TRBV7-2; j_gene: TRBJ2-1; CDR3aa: CASSFQPGQESFF
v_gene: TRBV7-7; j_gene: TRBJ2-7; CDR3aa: CASSLSSGYEQYF
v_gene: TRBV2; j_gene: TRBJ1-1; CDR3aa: CASDPLQGRAEAFF
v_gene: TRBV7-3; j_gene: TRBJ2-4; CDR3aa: CASSLGLPSGRAKNIQYF
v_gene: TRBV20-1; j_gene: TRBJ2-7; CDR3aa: CSARDWAVNREEHYEQYF
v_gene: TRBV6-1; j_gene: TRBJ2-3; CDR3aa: CASSAGTDPSTDTQYF
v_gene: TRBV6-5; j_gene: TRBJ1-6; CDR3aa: CASSYRGQGNSPLHF
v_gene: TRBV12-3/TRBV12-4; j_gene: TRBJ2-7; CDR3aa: CARTRGLRYEQYF
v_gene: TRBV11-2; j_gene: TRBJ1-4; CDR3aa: CASSEGGDRANEKLFF
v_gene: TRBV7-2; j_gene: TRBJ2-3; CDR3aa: CASSFLGQGASDTQYF
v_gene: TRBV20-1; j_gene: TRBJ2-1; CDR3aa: CSASPWGDGNEQFF
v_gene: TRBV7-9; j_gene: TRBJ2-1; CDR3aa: CASSLGLAGAEQFF
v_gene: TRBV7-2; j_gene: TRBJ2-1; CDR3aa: CASSLGTWGSGDEQFF